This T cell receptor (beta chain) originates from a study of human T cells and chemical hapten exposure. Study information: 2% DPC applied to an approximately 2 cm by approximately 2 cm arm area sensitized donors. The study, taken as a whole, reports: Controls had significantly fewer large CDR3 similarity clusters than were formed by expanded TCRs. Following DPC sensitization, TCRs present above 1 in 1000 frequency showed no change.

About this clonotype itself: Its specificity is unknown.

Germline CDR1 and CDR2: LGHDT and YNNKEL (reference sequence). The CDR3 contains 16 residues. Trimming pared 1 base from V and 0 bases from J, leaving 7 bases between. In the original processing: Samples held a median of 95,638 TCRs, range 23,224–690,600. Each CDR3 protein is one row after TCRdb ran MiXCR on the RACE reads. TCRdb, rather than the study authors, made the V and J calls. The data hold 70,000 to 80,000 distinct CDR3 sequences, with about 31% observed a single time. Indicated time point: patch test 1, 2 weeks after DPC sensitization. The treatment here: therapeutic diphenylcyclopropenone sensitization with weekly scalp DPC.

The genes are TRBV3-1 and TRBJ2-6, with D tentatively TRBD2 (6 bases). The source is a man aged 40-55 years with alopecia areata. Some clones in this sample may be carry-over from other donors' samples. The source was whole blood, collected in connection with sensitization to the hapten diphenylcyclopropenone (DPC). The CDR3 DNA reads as TGTGCCAGCAGCCAAGGGAGGGGCTCTGGGGCCAACGTCCTGACTTTC. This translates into CASSQGRGSGANVLTF. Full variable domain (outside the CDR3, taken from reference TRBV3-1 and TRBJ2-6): DTAVSQTPKYLVTQMGNDKSIKCEQNLGHDTMYWYKQDSKKFLKIMFSYNNKELIINETVPNRFSPKSPDKAHLNLHINSLELGDSAVYFCASSQGRGSGANVLTFGAGSRLTVL.